The rows below give T cell receptor beta chains drawn from one sample of a study of cytomegalovirus exposure and HLA in healthy donors. TCRdb's copy holds only in-frame clones and misses some; the assay was immunoSEQ multiplex PCR. Here the sample spans roughly 150,000 clones, roughly 80% being singletons. Sequences were obtained from PBMCs. These receptor sequences come from a male donor in good health and CMV-seronegative. CDR3s include the opening cysteine and the closing phenylalanine or tryptophan. D genes are given only for firm matches. Size values are once, few and many counts, or a class for expanded clones, and some rows have none.

>TRBV19|TRBJ1-2|NA|15|TRBD1
TGTGCCAGTAGCCCGGGGACAGGGGCTGGATATGGCTACACCTTC
CASSPGTGAGYGYTF
>TRBV7-2|TRBJ1-1|NA|15|TRBD1
TGTGCCAGCAGCTTGTTGGACAGGGCCAACACTGAAGCTTTCTTT
CASSLLDRANTEAFF
>TRBV15|TRBJ2-3|NA|14|NA
TGTGCCACTTCCCTCACTGCCAATTTTGATACGCAGTATTTT
CATSLTANFDTQYF
>TRBV7-6|TRBJ1-4|NA|13|NA
TGTGCCAGCAGCTTAGATAAGGGCAGCGGACTGTTTTTT
CASSLDKGSGLFF
>TRBV18|TRBJ2-5|NA|16|TRBD1
TGTGCCAGCTCACTTATTGGACAGGGTTTTGGAGAGACCCAGTACTTC
CASSLIGQGFGETQYF
>TRBV19|TRBJ2-3|NA|15|NA
TGTGCCAGTACCCCCGGACTCCATTACACAGATACGCAGTATTTT
CASTPGLHYTDTQYF
>TRBV7-2|TRBJ1-1|NA|14|NA
TGTGCCAGCAGCTTAGAGGGGGTGGGCACTGAAGCTTTCTTT
CASSLEGVGTEAFF
>TRBV4-1|TRBJ1-1|NA|16|NA
TGCGCCAGCAGCCGACCATTTCGAGGGGGTGAGACTGAAGCTTTCTTT
CASSRPFRGGETEAFF
>TRBV5-1|TRBJ1-2|NA|14|NA
TGCGCCAGCAGCCTGGGCTCACAGTACTATGGCTACACCTTC
CASSLGSQYYGYTF
>TRBV4-3|TRBJ2-5|NA|13|TRBD1
TGCGCCAGCAGCCAAGGGACAGGGGAAGAGCAGTACTTC
CASSQGTGEEQYF
>TRBV19|TRBJ1-1|NA|15|TRBD1
TGTGCCAGTACTCCATCCCGGGACAGGCGCGCTGAAGCTTTCTTT
CASTPSRDRRAEAFF
>TRBV18|TRBJ2-3|NA|14|TRBD2
TGTGCCAGCTCACCCCTAGCGGGGGCAGATACGCAGTATTTT
CASSPLAGADTQYF
>TRBV6-1|TRBJ1-2|few|11|NA
TGTGCCAGCAGTGGACCGGGAGGGGTTGGCTTC
CASSGPGGVGF
>TRBV7-9|TRBJ1-1|NA|17|NA
TGTGCCAGCAGCCCCGTGGGCAGAATGGCCGAAGACACTGAAGCTTTCTTT
CASSPVGRMAEDTEAFF
>TRBV28|TRBJ1-2|NA|12|TRBD1
TGTGCCAGCAGTGGGACAGGGTATGGCTACACCTTC
CASSGTGYGYTF